Below, 24 T cell receptor beta chains from the same sample are listed, as sequenced in a study of cytomegalovirus exposure and HLA in healthy donors. The PCR had 60 Vbeta and 13 Jbeta primers. Clones were sequenced by immunoSEQ multiplex PCR, and TCRdb holds only the in-frame ones, with some missing. The repertoire consists of around 100,000 clones, with over 60% occurring once and the leading ten covering around 5%. The source material was PBMCs. The receptors stem from a man under 40 in good health and CMV-seropositive.

The genes are TRBV28 and TRBJ1-2, with D perhaps TRBD1 (5 bases). The CDR3 is 13 residues long. Germline V gives CDR1 MDHEN, CDR2 SYDVKM. Trimming pared 2 bases from V and 8 bases from J, leaving 12 bases between. CDR3 sequence reads: CASSLADSSGYTF. In DNA form, the CDR3 reads TGTGCCAGCAGTTTAGCTGACAGTTCAGGCTACACCTTC.

The rearrangement links TRBV28 to TRBJ2-3, with a possible D match to TRBD2 (5 bases). The V end lost 8 bases, the J end lost 2 bases, and 14 bases lay between the germline ends. Germline V CDR1 and CDR2: MDHEN, SYDVKM. This CDR3 spans 14 amino acids. Written as DNA, the CDR3 is TGTGCCAGCCCCCCTCCGGGGAACACAGATACGCAGTATTTT. It yields the protein CASPPPGNTDTQYF.

J is TRBJ2-5 and V is TRBV13; no clear D. Between the trimmed V and J ends, which lost 5 bases and 3 bases, there was a span of 10 bases. This CDR3 comprises 13 residues. Germline V gene data show CDR1 as PRHDT and CDR2 as FYEKMQ (reference sequence). This chain's CDR3 is CASSDNREETQYF. CDR3 nucleotides: TGTGCCAGCAGCGACAACAGAGAAGAGACCCAGTACTTC.

The sample holds one count of this clone. The chain joins TRBV5-1 to TRBJ2-1; D is perhaps TRBD1 (6 bases). Deletions cut 0 bases from V and 3 bases from J, with 13 bases between. Germline-derived CDR1 and CDR2 are SGHRS and YFSETQ. This CDR3 is 16 amino acids long. CDR3 residues: CASSLAQGPVYNEQFF. The CDR3 nucleotides read TGCGCCAGCAGCTTGGCGCAGGGGCCCGTCTACAATGAGCAGTTCTTC.

The table lists this clone with a count of one. The V and J genes are TRBV11-2 and TRBJ2-7; 7 bases align to TRBD1. CDR3 length equals 15 residues. V was clipped by 7 bases and J by 2 bases; unmatched bases: 11. Germline V gene sequence: CDR1 SGHAT, CDR2 FQNNGV. CDR3 sequence: CASTLDRDRTYEQYF. Written as DNA, the CDR3 is TGTGCCAGCACGTTAGACCGGGACAGAACCTACGAGCAGTACTTC.

This rearrangement joins TRBV27 to TRBJ1-2, with a possible D match to TRBD1 (5 bases). The V gene's germline CDR1 is MNHEY and CDR2 SMNVEV (reference sequence). The CDR3 sequence is 12 residues long. V was clipped by 2 bases and J by 6 bases, with 7 bases between them. This CDR3 is CASSLAGNGYTF. CDR3 DNA: TGTGCCAGCAGTTTAGCAGGGAATGGCTACACCTTC.

This clone was observed a few times. This chain connects TRBV19 to TRBJ1-1; D unclear. Deletions cut 2 bases from V and 3 bases from J, with 13 bases between. The CDR3 totals 15 residues. The germline CDR1 and CDR2 sequences are LNHDA and SQIVND (reference sequence). CDR3 protein: CASSILLGRDTEAFF. The CDR3 region has the DNA TGTGCCAGTAGTATACTCCTAGGGAGGGACACTGAAGCTTTCTTT. The whole variable domain, filled in from reference TRBV19 and TRBJ1-1, reads DGGITQSPKYLFRKEGQNVTLSCEQNLNHDAMYWYRQDPGQGLRLIYYSQIVNDFQKGDIAEGYSVSREKKESFPLTVTSAQKNPTAFYLCASSILLGRDTEAFFGQGTRLTVV.

The V and J genes are TRBV11-2 and TRBJ1-2, with TRBD1 matching over 9 bases. This CDR3 is built from 15 residues. Germline assignment: CDR1 SGHAT and CDR2 FQNNGV. With V trimmed by 1 base and J by 8 bases, 8 bases remained unmatched. CDR3 nucleotide sequence: TGTGCCAGCAGCTTAGTTGGGGACAGGGTCTCAGGCTACACCTTC. It codes for CASSLVGDRVSGYTF.

This clone was seen a single time. Additional DNA sequences in this sample encode the identical CDR3. V and J are TRBV2 and TRBJ1-6; D unclear. V gave up 2 bases and J gave up 12 bases, with 5 bases separating them. The CDR3 runs to 11 residues. Per the germline V gene, CDR1 is SNHLY and CDR2 is FYNNEI. The CDR3 DNA is TGTGCCAGCAGTGAACCGAGACCCCTCCACTTT. This encodes CASSEPRPLHF.

The chain links TRBV6-5 to TRBJ2-5; 7 bases agree with TRBD1. CDR3 length equals 13 residues. Germline V lookup: CDR1 MNHEY, CDR2 SVGAGI. With V trimmed by 6 bases and J by 7 bases, 8 bases remained unmatched. CDR3 in amino acids: CASRETGAGTQYF. For the CDR3, the DNA is TGTGCCAGCAGGGAAACAGGGGCTGGGACCCAGTACTTC.

This clone appeared a few times. The chain combines TRBV2 with TRBJ1-5, with D tentatively TRBD1 (5 bases). Between the trimmed V and J ends, which lost 4 bases and 6 bases, there was a span of 10 bases. The CDR3 runs to 13 residues. Per germline, CDR1 SNHLY and CDR2 FYNNEI. The CDR3 DNA reads TGTGCCAGCAGTGTGCAGGGCCCTCAGCCCCAGCATTTT. Its protein product is CASSVQGPQPQHF.

Notes on this clone: A read error may account for a junction end that differs from germline. The CDR3 coding sequence is TGTGCCAGCAGCCAAGATCGAGGCCCTAATGAAAAACTGTTTTTT. Protein: CASSQDRGPNEKLFF. The rearrangement uses TRBV4-1 and TRBJ1-4; D is ambiguous. Looked up from germline, CDR1 is MGHRA and CDR2 is YSYEKL. There are 15 residues in the CDR3.

A note on this clone: An end of the junction differs from the germline gene, which may be a read error. This chain uses TRBV7-2 with TRBJ1-2; D might be TRBD1 (5 bases). Germline values: CDR1 SGHTA, CDR2 FQGNSA. The CDR3 covers 14 residues. CDR3 protein: CASSLRGRGYGYPF. CDR3 in DNA: TGTGCCAGCAGCTTACGAGGGAGGGGCTATGGCTACCCCTTC.

The rearrangement links TRBV28 to TRBJ1-5, with 7 bases identical to TRBD1. This CDR3 is built from 14 residues. The V and J ends lost 5 bases and 7 bases, in that order; junction bases with no gene match: 8. Germline V gene sequence: CDR1 MDHEN, CDR2 SYDVKM. The CDR3 DNA reads TGTGCCAGCAGTCTACAGGGGCGGCGACAGCCCCAGCATTTT. Its translation: CASSLQGRRQPQHF.

This chain joins TRBV29-1 and TRBJ1-2, with D possibly matching TRBD1 (6 bases). V was clipped by 0 bases and J by 4 bases, with 12 bases between them. Germline CDR1 reads SQVTM; CDR2 reads ANQGSEA. The CDR3 runs to 14 residues. CDR3 region: CSVEDEQGTYGYTF. In nucleotides, the CDR3 is TGCAGCGTTGAAGACGAACAGGGTACCTATGGCTACACCTTC.

V gene TRBV6-5 combines with J gene TRBJ2-1; TRBD2 is a possible D gene (5 bases). The V gene's germline CDR1 is MNHEY and CDR2 SVGAGI. The CDR3 spans 14 residues. Trimming shortened V by 5 bases and J by 7 bases, and 15 bases separated the two germline ends. The CDR3 reads CASSNPQRRNEQFF. CDR3 bases: TGTGCCAGCAGTAACCCCCAGCGGAGGAATGAGCAGTTCTTC.

V gene TRBV11-2 combines with J gene TRBJ1-1; no reliable D call. This CDR3 contains 13 residues. Germline CDR1 is SGHAT and CDR2 is FQNNGV. Trimming stripped 6 bases from V and 4 bases from J, with 12 bases between. DNA for the CDR3: TGTGCCAGCAGAAGAAGTTTCGGCACTGAAGCTTTCTTT. Its translation is CASRRSFGTEAFF.

The gene calls are TRBV5-1 and TRBJ1-1; possibly TRBD1 for D (5 bases). Trimming left V 0 bases short and J 5 bases short, with 14 bases between. The CDR3 runs to 15 residues. Germline V gives CDR1 SGHRS, CDR2 YFSETQ. The CDR3, as DNA: TGCGCCAGCAGCTTGGGGGGTTTGGGGCAAACTGAAGCTTTCTTT. Protein product: CASSLGGLGQTEAFF.

The genes are TRBV7-9 and TRBJ2-5, with 7 bases matching TRBD1. CDR3 length: 16 amino acids. Per the germline V gene, CDR1 is SEHNR and CDR2 is FQNEAQ (reference sequence). Trimming took 3 bases from V and 3 from J; bases not matched to a gene: 10. The CDR3 loop reads CASSFPRQGREETQYF. Written as DNA, the CDR3 is TGTGCCAGCAGCTTCCCAAGACAGGGTAGGGAAGAGACCCAGTACTTC.

The table lists this clone with a few counts. The chain uses TRBV5-1 and TRBJ2-3; weak D call: TRBD2 (6 bases). The CDR3 extends over 14 amino acids. Per germline, CDR1 SGHRS and CDR2 YFSETQ. V shed 4 bases and J shed 2 bases, with 11 bases lying between them. Here the CDR3 DNA reads TGCGCCAGCAGCCGGGACTCTAACACAGATACGCAGTATTTT. The encoded protein is CASSRDSNTDTQYF.

V is TRBV6-1 and J is TRBJ1-5; unclear D gene. The CDR3 loop spans 13 amino acids. The germline V and J ends were trimmed by 6 bases and 0 bases, with 6 bases remaining between them. CDR1 is MNHNS, CDR2 SASEGT, per germline. CDR3 sequence reads: CASRAYSNQPQHF. CDR3 nucleotides: TGTGCCAGCAGAGCGTATAGCAATCAGCCCCAGCATTTT.

This chain uses TRBV15 with TRBJ2-5; perhaps TRBD1 as D (6 bases). V lost 5 bases to trimming and J lost 3 bases, with 16 bases between them. The germline V gene has CDR1 LNHNV and CDR2 YYDKDF (reference sequence). This CDR3 comprises 15 residues. The CDR3 reads CATSPYIDRKETQYF. The CDR3 bases are TGTGCCACCAGCCCGTATATCGACAGGAAAGAGACCCAGTACTTC.

This chain links TRBV9 with TRBJ2-7; no reliable D call. CDR3 size: 16 residues. Trimming stripped 0 bases from V and 6 bases from J, with 19 bases between. Per the germline V gene, CDR1 is SGDLS and CDR2 is YYNGEE. CDR3 amino acids: CASSVATGTSLCEQYF. In DNA form, the CDR3 reads TGTGCCAGCAGCGTAGCTACGGGTACCTCCCTATGCGAGCAGTACTTC.

Sample share makes this clone medium-sized. The genes are TRBV5-1 and TRBJ2-7; D perhaps matches TRBD1 (6 bases). Trimming took off 5 bases at V and 6 bases at J, with 18 bases between the two ends. Germline V lookup: CDR1 SGHRS, CDR2 YFSETQ. The CDR3 runs 14 residues. The CDR3 reads CASSSGVRGSEQYF. CDR3 bases: TGCGCCAGCAGTTCAGGGGTTCGTGGATCCGAGCAGTACTTC. The variable domain in full, completed from reference TRBV5-1 and TRBJ2-7, reads KAGVTQTPRYLIKTRGQQVTLSCSPISGHRSVSWYQQTPGQGLQFLFEYFSETQRNKGNFPGRFSGRQFSNSRSEMNVSTLELGDSALYLCASSSGVRGSEQYFGPGTRLTVT.